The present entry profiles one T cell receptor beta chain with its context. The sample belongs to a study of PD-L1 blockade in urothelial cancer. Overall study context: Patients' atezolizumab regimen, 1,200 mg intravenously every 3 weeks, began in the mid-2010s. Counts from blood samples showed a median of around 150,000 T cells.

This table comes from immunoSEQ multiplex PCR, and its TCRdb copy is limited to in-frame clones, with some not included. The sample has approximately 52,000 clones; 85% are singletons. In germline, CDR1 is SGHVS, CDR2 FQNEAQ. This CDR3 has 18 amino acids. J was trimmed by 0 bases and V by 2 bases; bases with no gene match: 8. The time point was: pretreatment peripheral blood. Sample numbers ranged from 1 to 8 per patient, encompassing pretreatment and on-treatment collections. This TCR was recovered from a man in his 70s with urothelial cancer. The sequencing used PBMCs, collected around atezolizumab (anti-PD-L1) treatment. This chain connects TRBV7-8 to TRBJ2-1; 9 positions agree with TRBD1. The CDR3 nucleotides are TGTGCCAGCAGCTTACCCCGGGACAGGGATAGCTCCTACAATGAGCAGTTCTTC. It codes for CASSLPRDRDSSYNEQFF.